Described below is a single TCR beta chain sequence and its context. These data originate in a study of shared clonotypes between healthy human individuals. Here immunoSEQ multiplex PCR was the method, and the copy in TCRdb shows in-frame clones only, minus some. The sample holds some 2.1 million clones, 90% to 95% seen once. From germline, CDR1 is SGHTA and CDR2 FQGNSA. The CDR3 loop spans 14 amino acids. Trimming left V 4 bases short and J 1 base short, with 10 bases between. The rearrangement joins TRBV7-2 to TRBJ1-1; D is ambiguous. Sequencing was performed on naive CD4+ T cells sorted from blood. Subset: CD45RA+ positively selected. The receptor's source is a man between 18 and 35 years old in good health. The CDR3 DNA follows: TGTGCCAGCAGCTCTACCCATTCGAACACTGAAGCTTTCTTT. Translated: CASSSTHSNTEAFF.